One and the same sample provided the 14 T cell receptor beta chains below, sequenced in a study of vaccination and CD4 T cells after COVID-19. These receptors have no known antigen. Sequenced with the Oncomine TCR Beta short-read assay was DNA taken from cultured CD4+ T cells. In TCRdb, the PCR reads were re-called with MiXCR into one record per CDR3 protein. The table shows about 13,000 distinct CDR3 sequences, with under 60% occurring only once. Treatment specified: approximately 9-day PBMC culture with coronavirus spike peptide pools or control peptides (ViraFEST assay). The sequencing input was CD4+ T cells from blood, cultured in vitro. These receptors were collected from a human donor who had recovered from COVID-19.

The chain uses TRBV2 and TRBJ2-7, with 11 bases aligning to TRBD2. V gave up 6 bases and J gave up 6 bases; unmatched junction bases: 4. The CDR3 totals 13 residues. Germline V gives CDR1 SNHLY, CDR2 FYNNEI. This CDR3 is CASRLAGVGEQYF. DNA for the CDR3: TGTGCCAGCAGACTAGCGGGAGTCGGCGAGCAGTACTTC. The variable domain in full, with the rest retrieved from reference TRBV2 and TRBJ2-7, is EPEVTQTPSHQVTQMGQEVILRCVPISNHLYFYWYRQILGQKVEFLVSFYNNEISEKSEIFDDQFSVERPDGSNFTLKIRSTKLEDSAMYFCASRLAGVGEQYFGPGTRLTVT.

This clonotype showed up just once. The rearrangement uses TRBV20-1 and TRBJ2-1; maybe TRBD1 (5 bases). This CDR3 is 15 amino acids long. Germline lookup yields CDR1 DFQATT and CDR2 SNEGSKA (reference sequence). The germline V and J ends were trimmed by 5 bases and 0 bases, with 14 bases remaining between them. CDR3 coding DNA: TGCAGTGCTCAGCAGGGCCAGAGCTCCTACAATGAGCAGTTCTTC. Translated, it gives CSAQQGQSSYNEQFF.

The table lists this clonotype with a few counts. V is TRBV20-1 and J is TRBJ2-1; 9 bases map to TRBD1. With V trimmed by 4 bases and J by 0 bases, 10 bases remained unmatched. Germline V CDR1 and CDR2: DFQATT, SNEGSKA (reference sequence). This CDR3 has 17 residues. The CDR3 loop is CSATDRGVSSSYNEQFF. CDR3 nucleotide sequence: TGCAGTGCTACGGACAGGGGCGTTAGCAGCTCCTACAATGAGCAGTTCTTC.

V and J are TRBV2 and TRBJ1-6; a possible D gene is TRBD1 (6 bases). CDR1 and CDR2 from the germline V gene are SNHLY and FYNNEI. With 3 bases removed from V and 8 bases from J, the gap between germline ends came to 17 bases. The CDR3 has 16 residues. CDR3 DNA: TGTGCCAGCAGTGACTCGATTGGGGGGGCTGATTCACCCCTCCACTTT. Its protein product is CASSDSIGGADSPLHF.

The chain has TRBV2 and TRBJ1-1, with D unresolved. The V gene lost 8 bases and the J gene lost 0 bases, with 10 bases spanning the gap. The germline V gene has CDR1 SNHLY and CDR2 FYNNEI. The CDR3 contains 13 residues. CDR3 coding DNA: TGTGCCAGCGGCACATCACTGAACACTGAAGCTTTCTTT. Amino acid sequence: CASGTSLNTEAFF.

CDR3 nucleotide sequence: TGTGCCAGCAGTGAAGTAGTGGGCAGGCAAAATTCACCCCTCCACTTT. Encoded protein: CASSEVVGRQNSPLHF. V is TRBV6-1 and J is TRBJ1-6; D is ambiguous. Trimming cost V 1 base and J 7 bases, with 14 bases left between them. Germline V gives CDR1 MNHNS, CDR2 SASEGT. The CDR3 loop spans 16 amino acids.

In DNA, the CDR3 is TGTGCCAGCAGTACCGACAGGGTCAATCAGCCCCAGCATTTT. Its translation is CASSTDRVNQPQHF. The chain carries TRBV6-1 and TRBJ1-5; TRBD1 matches at 7 bases. Germline CDR1 reads MNHNS; CDR2 reads SASEGT. V gave up 5 bases and J gave up 3 bases; unmatched junction bases: 4. The CDR3 sequence is 14 residues long.

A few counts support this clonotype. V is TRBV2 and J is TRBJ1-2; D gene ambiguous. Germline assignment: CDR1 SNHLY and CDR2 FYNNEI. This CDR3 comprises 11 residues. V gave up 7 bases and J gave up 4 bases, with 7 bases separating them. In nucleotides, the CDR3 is TGTGCCAGCACCAGGACCTATGGCTACACCTTC. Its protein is CASTRTYGYTF.

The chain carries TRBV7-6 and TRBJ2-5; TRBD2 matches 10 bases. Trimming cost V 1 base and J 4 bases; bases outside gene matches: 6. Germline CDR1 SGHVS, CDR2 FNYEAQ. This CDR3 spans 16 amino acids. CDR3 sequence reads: CASSLGASGSRETQYF. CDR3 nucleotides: TGTGCCAGCAGCTTAGGGGCTAGCGGGAGCAGAGAGACCCAGTACTTC.

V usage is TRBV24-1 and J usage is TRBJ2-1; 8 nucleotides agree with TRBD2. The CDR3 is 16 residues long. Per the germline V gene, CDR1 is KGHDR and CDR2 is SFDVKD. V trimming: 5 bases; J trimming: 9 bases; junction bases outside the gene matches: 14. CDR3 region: CATSAPSGQGDGEQFF. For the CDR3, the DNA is TGTGCCACCAGTGCCCCTAGCGGGCAAGGAGATGGTGAGCAGTTCTTC.

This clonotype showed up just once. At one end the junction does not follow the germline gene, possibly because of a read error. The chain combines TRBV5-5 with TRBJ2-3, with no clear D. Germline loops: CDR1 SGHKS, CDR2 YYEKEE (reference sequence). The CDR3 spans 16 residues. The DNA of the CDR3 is TGTGCCAGCAGCTTGGTAGTAGGGAATATCGCAGATATGCAGTATTTT. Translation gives CASSLVVGNIADMQYF.

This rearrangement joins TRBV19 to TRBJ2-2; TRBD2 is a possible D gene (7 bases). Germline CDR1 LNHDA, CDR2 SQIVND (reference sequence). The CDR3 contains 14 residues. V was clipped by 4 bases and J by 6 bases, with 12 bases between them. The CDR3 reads CASSSGGLPGELFF. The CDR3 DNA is TGTGCCAGTAGTAGCGGGGGCCTGCCCGGGGAGCTGTTTTTT. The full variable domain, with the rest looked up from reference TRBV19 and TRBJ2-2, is DGGITQSPKYLFRKEGQNVTLSCEQNLNHDAMYWYRQDPGQGLRLIYYSQIVNDFQKGDIAEGYSVSREKKESFPLTVTSAQKNPTAFYLCASSSGGLPGELFFGEGSRLTVL.

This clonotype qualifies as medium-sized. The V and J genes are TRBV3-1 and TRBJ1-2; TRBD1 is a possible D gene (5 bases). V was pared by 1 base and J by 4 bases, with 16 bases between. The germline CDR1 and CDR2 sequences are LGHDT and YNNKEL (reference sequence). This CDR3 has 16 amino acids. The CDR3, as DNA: TGTGCCAGCAGCCAAGTGAGGATAGGGGCAAGCTATGGCTACACCTTC. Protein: CASSQVRIGASYGYTF.

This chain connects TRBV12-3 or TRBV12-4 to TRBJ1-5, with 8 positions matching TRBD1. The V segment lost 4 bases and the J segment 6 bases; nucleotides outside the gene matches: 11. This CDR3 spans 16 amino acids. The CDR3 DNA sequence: TGTGCCAGCAGTTCCTGGGCCGACAGGGGAAGTCAGCCCCAGCATTTT. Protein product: CASSSWADRGSQPQHF.